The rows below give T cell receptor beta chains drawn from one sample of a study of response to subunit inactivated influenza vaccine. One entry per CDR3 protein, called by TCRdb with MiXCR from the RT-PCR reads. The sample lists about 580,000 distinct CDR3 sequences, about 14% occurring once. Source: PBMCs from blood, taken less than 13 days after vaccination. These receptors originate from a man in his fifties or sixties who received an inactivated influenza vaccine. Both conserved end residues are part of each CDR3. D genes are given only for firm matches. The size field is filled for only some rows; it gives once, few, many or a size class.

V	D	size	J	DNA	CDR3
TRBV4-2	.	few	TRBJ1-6	TGTGCCAGCAGCCAAGTCACGGCCAATAATTCACCCCTCCACTTT	CASSQVTANNSPLHF
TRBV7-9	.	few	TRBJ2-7	TGTGCCAGCAGCCCGGGGTCACATCCCGAGCAGTACTTC	CASSPGSHPEQYF
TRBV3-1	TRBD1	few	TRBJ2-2	TGTGCCAGCAGCTCGACAGGGGCCACCGGGGAGCTGTTTTTT	CASSSTGATGELFF
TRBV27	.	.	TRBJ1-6	TGTGCCAGCAGTTCCGTCCGGACTGCTGTCCATAATTCACCCCTCCACTTT	CASSSVRTAVHNSPLHF
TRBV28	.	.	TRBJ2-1	TGTGCCAGCAGTCCCCCGGGCGGGGCCGCCGTGGGGAATGAGCAGTTCTTC	CASSPPGGAAVGNEQFF
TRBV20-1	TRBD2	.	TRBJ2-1	TGCAGTGCTTTTTCCTCGGGCGGGAGGATCGCTTATGAGCAGTTCTTC	CSAFSSGGRIAYEQFF
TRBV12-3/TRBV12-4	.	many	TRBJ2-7	TGTGCCAGCAGCCTCGGACGGTACGAGCAGTACTTC	CASSLGRYEQYF
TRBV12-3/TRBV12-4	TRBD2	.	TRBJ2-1	TGTGCCAGCAGACCAACTAGCGGGAGGTTCTATGAGCAGTTCTTC	CASRPTSGRFYEQFF
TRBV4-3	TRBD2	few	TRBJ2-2	TGCGCCAGCAGCTCCGAGGGGCCGGGAGGGAACACCGGGGAGCTGTTTTTT	CASSSEGPGGNTGELFF
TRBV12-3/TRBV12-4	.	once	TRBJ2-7	TGTGCCAGCAGTTTGACTAGAGGGATCCACGAGCAGTACTTC	CASSLTRGIHEQYF
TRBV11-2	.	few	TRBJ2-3	TGTGCCAGCAGCCCCCAAAATACGCAGTATTTT	CASSPQNTQYF
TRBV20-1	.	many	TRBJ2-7	TGCAGTGCCCAACCTCCAAAAAACTTCTACGAGCAGTACTTC	CSAQPPKNFYEQYF